A selection of T cell receptor beta chains follows, all from one sample in a study of cytomegalovirus exposure and HLA in healthy donors. Produced via immunoSEQ multiplex PCR; TCRdb's table is partial and in-frame only. Among approximately 190,000 clones, approximately 78% were seen once, and the ten largest hold around 0.8%. The sample consisted of PBMCs. These receptors were obtained from a young woman in good health and CMV-seronegative. Both conserved end residues are part of each CDR3. D genes are given only for firm matches. A row's size may be missing; if present it is once, few, many or a size class.

j_gene | abundance | d_gene | v_gene | CDR3aa | CDR3nt
TRBJ2-2 | - | TRBD2 | TRBV4-2 | CASSQDSAGTGELFF | TGTGCCAGCAGCCAAGATTCAGCGGGGACCGGGGAGCTGTTTTTT
TRBJ2-2 | - | TRBD1 | TRBV28 | CASSHRQGNTGELFF | TGTGCCAGCAGTCACCGACAGGGGAACACCGGGGAGCTGTTTTTT
TRBJ2-1 | - | TRBD2 | TRBV9 | CASSVSGGKNEQFF | TGTGCCAGCAGCGTGAGCGGGGGGAAGAATGAGCAGTTCTTC
TRBJ2-5 | - | - | TRBV7-9 | CASRPLETYSGTQYF | TGTGCCAGCAGACCCCTTGAGACGTACTCGGGGACCCAGTACTTC
TRBJ2-5 | - | TRBD1 | TRBV7-9 | CASSLGTGEETQYF | TGTGCCAGCAGCTTAGGGACAGGGGAAGAGACCCAGTACTTC
TRBJ1-4 | few | - | TRBV6-5 | CASSALGKLFF | TGTGCCAGCAGTGCGCTTGGAAAACTGTTTTTT
TRBJ2-2 | - | TRBD2 | TRBV6-6 | CASSLTSWAGELFF | TGTGCCAGCAGTCTGACTAGCTGGGCCGGGGAGCTGTTTTTT
TRBJ1-1 | - | - | TRBV4-1 | CASSRLEDTEAFF | TGCGCCAGCAGCCGCCTAGAGGACACTGAAGCTTTCTTT
TRBJ1-4 | - | - | TRBV18 | CASSPQELQQTNEKLFF | TGTGCCAGCTCACCCCAGGAATTACAGCAGACTAATGAAAAACTGTTTTTT
TRBJ2-3 | - | TRBD2 | TRBV5-6 | CASTLAGGVTDTQYF | TGTGCCAGCACTTTAGCGGGGGGGGTCACAGATACGCAGTATTTT
TRBJ2-7 | - | - | TRBV6-6 | CASSYSRVFSYEQYF | TGTGCCAGCAGTTACTCCCGGGTTTTCTCCTACGAGCAGTACTTC
TRBJ1-2 | - | - | TRBV6-5 | CASSLLLEGLAYGYTF | TGTGCCAGCAGTTTACTCTTAGAGGGTCTAGCCTATGGCTACACCTTC
TRBJ2-7 | - | - | TRBV25-1 | CASSDTGYEQYF | TGTGCCAGCAGTGATACAGGGTACGAGCAGTACTTC
TRBJ2-1 | - | TRBD1 | TRBV5-1 | CASSLEFGTASYNEQFF | TGCGCCAGCAGCTTGGAGTTTGGGACAGCCTCCTACAATGAGCAGTTCTTC
TRBJ1-2 | - | - | TRBV6-1 | CASSEGGLLKSYTF | TGTGCCAGCAGTGAAGGGGGACTACTTAAAAGCTACACCTTC